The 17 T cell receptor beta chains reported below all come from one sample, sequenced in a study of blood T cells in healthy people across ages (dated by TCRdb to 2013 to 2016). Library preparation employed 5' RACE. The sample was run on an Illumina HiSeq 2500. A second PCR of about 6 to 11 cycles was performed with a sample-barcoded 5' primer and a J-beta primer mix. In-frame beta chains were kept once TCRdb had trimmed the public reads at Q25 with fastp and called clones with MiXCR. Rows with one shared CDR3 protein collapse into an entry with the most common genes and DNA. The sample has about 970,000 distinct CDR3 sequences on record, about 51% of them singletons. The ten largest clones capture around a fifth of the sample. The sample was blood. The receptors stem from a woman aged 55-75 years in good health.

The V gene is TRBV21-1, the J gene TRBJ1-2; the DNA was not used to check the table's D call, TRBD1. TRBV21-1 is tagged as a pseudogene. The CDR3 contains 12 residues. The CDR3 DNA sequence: TGTGCCAGCAGCAAAACAGGTTACGGCTACACCTTC. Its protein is CASSKTGYGYTF.

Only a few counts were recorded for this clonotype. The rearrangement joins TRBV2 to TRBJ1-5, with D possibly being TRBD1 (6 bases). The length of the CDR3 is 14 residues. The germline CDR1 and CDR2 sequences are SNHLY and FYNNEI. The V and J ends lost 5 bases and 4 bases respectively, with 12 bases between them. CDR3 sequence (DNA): TGTGCCAGCAGTTTCTTACAGGGAAATCAGCCCCAGCATTTT. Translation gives CASSFLQGNQPQHF. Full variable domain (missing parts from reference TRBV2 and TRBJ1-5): EPEVTQTPSHQVTQMGQEVILRCVPISNHLYFYWYRQILGQKVEFLVSFYNNEISEKSEIFDDQFSVERPDGSNFTLKIRSTKLEDSAMYFCASSFLQGNQPQHFGDGTRLSIL.

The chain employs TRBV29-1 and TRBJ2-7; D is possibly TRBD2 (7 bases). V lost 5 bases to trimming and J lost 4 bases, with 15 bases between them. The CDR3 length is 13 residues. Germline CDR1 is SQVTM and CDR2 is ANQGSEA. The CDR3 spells CSVQSRGGYEQYF. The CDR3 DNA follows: TGCAGCGTTCAATCAAGGGGGGGGTACGAGCAGTACTTC.

The CDR3 sequence is CASHRDTSFYGYTF. The DNA for the CDR3 is TGTGCCAGTCACCGGGACACGTCATTCTATGGCTACACCTTC. The chain combines TRBV2 with TRBJ1-2, with a weak D call TRBD1 (6 bases). The length of the CDR3 is 14 residues. V lost 9 bases and J lost 4, with 18 bases in between. Looked up from germline, CDR1 is SNHLY and CDR2 is FYNNEI. Complete variable domain (other parts from reference TRBV2 and TRBJ1-2): EPEVTQTPSHQVTQMGQEVILRCVPISNHLYFYWYRQILGQKVEFLVSFYNNEISEKSEIFDDQFSVERPDGSNFTLKIRSTKLEDSAMYFCASHRDTSFYGYTFGSGTRLTVV.

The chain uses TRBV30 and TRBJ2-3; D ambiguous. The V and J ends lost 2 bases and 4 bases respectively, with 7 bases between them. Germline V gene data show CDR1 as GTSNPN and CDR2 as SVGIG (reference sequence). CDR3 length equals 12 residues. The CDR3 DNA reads TGTGCCTGGAGTTGGTCCCCAGATACGCAGTATTTT. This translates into CAWSWSPDTQYF.

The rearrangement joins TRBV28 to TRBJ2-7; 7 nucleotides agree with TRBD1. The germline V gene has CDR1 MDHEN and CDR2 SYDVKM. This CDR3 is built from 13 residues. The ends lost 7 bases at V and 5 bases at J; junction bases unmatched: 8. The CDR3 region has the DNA TGTGCCAGCAAGATCGGGACAGTCAACGAGCAGTACTTC. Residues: CASKIGTVNEQYF.

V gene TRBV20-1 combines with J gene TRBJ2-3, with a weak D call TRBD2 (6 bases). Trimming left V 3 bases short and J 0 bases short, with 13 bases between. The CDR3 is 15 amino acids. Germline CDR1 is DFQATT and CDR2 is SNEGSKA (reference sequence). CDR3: CSASFDAGSTDTQYF. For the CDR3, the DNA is TGCAGTGCTAGTTTCGACGCGGGGAGCACAGATACGCAGTATTTT.

The CDR3 region is CASSLRTVAKNIQYF. DNA of the CDR3: TGTGCCAGCAGCTTACGGACGGTAGCCAAAAACATTCAGTACTTC. The gene calls are TRBV5-6 and TRBJ2-4; the D is unclear. V was pared by 2 bases and J by 0 bases, with 9 bases between. The CDR3 totals 15 residues. The germline V gene has CDR1 SGHDT and CDR2 YYEEEE. Complete variable domain (other parts from reference TRBV5-6 and TRBJ2-4): DAGVTQSPTHLIKTRGQQVTLRCSPKSGHDTVSWYQQALGQGPQFIFQYYEEEERQRGNFPDRFSGHQFPNYSSELNVNALLLGDSALYLCASSLRTVAKNIQYFGAGTRLSVL.

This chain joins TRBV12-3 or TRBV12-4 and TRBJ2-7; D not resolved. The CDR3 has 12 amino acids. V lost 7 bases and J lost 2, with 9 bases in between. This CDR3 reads CASTYRPYEQYF. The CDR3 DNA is TGTGCCAGCACTTACAGACCCTACGAGCAGTACTTC.

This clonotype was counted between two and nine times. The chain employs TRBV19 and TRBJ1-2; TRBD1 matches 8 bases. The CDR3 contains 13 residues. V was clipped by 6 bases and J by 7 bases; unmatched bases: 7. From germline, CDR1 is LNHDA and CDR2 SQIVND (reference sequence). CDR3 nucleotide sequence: TGTGCCAGTAGCCTAGGGACAGGCGCTGGCTACACCTTC. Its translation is CASSLGTGAGYTF.

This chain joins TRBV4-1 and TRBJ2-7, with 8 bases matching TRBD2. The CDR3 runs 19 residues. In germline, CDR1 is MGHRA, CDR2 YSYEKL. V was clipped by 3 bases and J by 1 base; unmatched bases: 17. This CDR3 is CASSQGRLAGQRRSYEQYF. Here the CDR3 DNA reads TGCGCCAGCAGCCAGGGGCGTCTAGCGGGTCAGCGGAGGTCCTACGAGCAGTACTTC.

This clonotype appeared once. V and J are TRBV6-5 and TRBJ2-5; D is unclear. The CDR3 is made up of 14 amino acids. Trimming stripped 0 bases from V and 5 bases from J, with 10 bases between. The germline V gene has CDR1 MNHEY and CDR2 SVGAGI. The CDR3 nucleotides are TGTGCCAGCAGTTACTCGACTGCTTTGGAGACCCAGTACTTC. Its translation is CASSYSTALETQYF.

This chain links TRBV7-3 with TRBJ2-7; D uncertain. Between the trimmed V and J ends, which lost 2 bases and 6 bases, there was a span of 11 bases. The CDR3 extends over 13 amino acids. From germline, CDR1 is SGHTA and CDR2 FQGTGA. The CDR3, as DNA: TGTGCCAGCAGCTTATCCTCTTGGTCCGAGCAGTACTTC. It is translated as CASSLSSWSEQYF.

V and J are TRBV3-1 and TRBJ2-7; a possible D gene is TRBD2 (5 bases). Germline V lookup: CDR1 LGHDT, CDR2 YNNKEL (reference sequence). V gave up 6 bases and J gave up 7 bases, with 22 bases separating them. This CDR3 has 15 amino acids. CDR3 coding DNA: TGTGCCAGCAGGACACGGGAAAGTGGTTACAATGAGCAGTACTTC. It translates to CASRTRESGYNEQYF.

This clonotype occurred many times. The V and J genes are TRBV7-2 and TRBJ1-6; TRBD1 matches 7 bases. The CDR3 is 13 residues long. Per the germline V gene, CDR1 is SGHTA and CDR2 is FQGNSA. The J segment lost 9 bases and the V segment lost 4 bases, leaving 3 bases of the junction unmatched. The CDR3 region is CASSSDRVSPLHF. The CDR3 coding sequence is TGTGCCAGCAGCTCAGACAGGGTTTCACCCCTCCACTTT.

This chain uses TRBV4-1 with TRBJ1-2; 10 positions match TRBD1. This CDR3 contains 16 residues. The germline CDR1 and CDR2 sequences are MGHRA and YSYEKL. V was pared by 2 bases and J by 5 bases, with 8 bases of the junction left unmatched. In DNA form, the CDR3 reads TGCGCCAGCAGCCAACCCCGACAGGGGGCAAAATATGGCTACACCTTC. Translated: CASSQPRQGAKYGYTF.

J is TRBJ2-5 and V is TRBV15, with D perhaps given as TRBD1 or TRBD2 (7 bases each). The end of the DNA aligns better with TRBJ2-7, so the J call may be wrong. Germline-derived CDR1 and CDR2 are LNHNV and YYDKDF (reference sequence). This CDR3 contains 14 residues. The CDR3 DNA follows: TGTGCCACCAGCAGACAGGGGGGGATCTACGAGCAGTACTTC. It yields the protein CATSRQGGIYEQYF.